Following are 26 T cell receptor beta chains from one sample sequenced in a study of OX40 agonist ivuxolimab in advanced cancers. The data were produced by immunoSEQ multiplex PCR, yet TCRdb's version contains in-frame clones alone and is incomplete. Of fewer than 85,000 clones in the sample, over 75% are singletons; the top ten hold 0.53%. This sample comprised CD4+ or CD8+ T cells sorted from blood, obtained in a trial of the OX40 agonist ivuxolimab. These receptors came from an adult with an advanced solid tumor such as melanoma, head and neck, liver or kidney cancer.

CDR3 residues: CASSLDPRGEADTQYF. The CDR3 nucleotides are TGTGCCAGCAGCTTGGATCCCCGGGGGGAGGCAGATACGCAGTATTTT. This chain joins TRBV5-5 and TRBJ2-3; TRBD2 matches at 7 bases. Trimming removed 0 bases from V and 4 bases from J; junction bases left unmatched: 8. Looked up from germline, CDR1 is SGHKS and CDR2 is YYEKEE (reference sequence). The CDR3 consists of 16 residues. The full variable domain, completed using reference TRBV5-5 and TRBJ2-3, is DAGVTQSPTHLIKTRGQQVTLRCSPISGHKSVSWYQQVLGQGPQFIFQYYEKEERGRGNFPDRFSARQFPNYSSELNVNALLLGDSALYLCASSLDPRGEADTQYFGPGTRLTVL.

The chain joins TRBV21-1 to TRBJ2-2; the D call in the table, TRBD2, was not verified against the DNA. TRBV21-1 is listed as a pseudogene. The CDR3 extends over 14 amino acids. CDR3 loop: CASSKKEGSGELFF. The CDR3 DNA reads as TGTGCCAGCAGCAAAAAAGAGGGATCCGGGGAGCTGTTTTTT.

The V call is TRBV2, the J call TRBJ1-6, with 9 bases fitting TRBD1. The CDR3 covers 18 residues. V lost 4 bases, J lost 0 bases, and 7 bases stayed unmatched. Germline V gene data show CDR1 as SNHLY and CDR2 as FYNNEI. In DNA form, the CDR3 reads TGTGCCAGCAGTGTATCAGGGACAGGGCTCTCCTATAATTCACCCCTCCACTTT. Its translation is CASSVSGTGLSYNSPLHF.

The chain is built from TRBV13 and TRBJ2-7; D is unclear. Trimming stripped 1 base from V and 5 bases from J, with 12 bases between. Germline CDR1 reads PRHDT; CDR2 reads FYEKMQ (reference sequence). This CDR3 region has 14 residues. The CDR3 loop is CASSLVAVSNEQYF. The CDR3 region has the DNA TGTGCCAGCAGCTTAGTTGCGGTCAGCAACGAGCAGTACTTC. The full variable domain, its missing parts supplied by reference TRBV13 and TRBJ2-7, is AAGVIQSPRHLIKEKRETATLKCYPIPRHDTVYWYQQGPGQDPQFLISFYEKMQSDKGSIPDRFSAQQFSDYHSELNMSSLELGDSALYFCASSLVAVSNEQYFGPGTRLTVT.

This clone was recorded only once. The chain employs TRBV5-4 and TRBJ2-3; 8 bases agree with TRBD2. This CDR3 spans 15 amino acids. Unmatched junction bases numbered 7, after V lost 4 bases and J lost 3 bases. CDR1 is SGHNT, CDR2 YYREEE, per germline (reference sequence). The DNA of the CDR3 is TGTGCCAGCAGCCAGACTAGCGCGGTAACAGATACGCAGTATTTT. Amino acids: CASSQTSAVTDTQYF.

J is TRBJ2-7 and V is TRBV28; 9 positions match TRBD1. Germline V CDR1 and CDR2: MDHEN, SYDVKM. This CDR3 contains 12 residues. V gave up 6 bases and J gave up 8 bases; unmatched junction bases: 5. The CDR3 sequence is CASSRGQGKQYF. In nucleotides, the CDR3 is TGTGCCAGCAGCCGGGGACAGGGCAAGCAGTACTTC. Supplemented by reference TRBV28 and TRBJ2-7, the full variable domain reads DVKVTQSSRYLVKRTGEKVFLECVQDMDHENMFWYRQDPGLGLRLIYFSYDVKMKEKGDIPEGYSVSREKKERFSLILESASTNQTSMYLCASSRGQGKQYFGPGTRLTVT.

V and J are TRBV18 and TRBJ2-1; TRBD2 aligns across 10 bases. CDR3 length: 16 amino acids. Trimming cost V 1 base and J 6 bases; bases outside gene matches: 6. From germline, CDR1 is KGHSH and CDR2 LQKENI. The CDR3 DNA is TGTGCCAGCTCACCACGAGGTAGCGGGGGGATCAATGAGCAGTTCTTC. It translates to CASSPRGSGGINEQFF. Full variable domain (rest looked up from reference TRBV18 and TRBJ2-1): NAGVMQNPRHLVRRRGQEARLRCSPMKGHSHVYWYRQLPEEGLKFMVYLQKENIIDESGMPKERFSAEFPKEGPSILRIQQVVRGDSAAYFCASSPRGSGGINEQFFGPGTRLTVL.

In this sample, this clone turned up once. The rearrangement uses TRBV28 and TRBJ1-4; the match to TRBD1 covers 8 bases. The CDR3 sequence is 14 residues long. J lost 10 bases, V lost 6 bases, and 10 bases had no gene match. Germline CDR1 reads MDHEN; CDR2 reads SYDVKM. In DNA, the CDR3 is TGTGCCAGCAGACCGCAGGGGGCGAGGGGAAAACTGTTTTTT. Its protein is CASRPQGARGKLFF.

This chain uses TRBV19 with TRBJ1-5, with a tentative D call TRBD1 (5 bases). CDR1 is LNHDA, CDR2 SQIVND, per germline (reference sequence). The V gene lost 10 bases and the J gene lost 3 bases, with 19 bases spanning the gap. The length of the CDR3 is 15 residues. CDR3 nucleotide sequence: TGTGCCACCAAGGGGTGGGACGGTTACAATCAGCCCCAGCATTTT. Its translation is CATKGWDGYNQPQHF. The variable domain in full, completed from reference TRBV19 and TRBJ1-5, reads DGGITQSPKYLFRKEGQNVTLSCEQNLNHDAMYWYRQDPGQGLRLIYYSQIVNDFQKGDIAEGYSVSREKKESFPLTVTSAQKNPTAFYLCATKGWDGYNQPQHFGDGTRLSIL.

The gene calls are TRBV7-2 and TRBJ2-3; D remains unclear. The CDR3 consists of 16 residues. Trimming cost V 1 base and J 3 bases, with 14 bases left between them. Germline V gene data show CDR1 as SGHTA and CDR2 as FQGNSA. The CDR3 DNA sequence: TGTGCCAGCAGCTTAGGTGTTAGCCAGTTGACAGATACGCAGTATTTT. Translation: CASSLGVSQLTDTQYF.

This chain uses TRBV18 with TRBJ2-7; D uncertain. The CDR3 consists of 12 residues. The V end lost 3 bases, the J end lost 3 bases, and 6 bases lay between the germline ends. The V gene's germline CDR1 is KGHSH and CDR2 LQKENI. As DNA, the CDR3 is TGTGCCAGCTCACCCGGTCACTACGAGCAGTACTTC. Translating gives CASSPGHYEQYF.

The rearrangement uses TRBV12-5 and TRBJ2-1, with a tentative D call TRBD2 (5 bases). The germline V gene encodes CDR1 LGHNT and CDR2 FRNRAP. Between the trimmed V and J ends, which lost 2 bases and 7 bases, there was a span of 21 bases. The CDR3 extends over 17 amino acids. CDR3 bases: TGTGCTAGTGGTTTGATCCCCGGTCGAGCGACGGGGAATGAGCAGTTCTTC. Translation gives CASGLIPGRATGNEQFF.

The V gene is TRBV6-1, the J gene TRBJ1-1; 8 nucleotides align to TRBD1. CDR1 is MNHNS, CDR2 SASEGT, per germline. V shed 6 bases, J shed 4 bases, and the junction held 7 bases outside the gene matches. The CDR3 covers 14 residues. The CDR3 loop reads CASSGQGMVTEAFF. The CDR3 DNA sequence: TGTGCCAGCAGCGGACAGGGAATGGTCACTGAAGCTTTCTTT.

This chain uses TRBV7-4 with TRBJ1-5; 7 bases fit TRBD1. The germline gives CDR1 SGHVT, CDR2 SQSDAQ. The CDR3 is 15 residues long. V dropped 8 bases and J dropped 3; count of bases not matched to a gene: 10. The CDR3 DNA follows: TGTGCCAGCCTTCCGGGACAGAATTTCAATCAGCCCCAGCATTTT. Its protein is CASLPGQNFNQPQHF. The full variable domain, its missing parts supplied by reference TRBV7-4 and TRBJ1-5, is GAGVSQSPRYKVAKRGRDVALRCDSISGHVTLYWYRQTLGQGSEVLTYSQSDAQRDKSGRPSGRFSAERPERSVSTLKIQRTEQGDSAVYLCASLPGQNFNQPQHFGDGTRLSIL.

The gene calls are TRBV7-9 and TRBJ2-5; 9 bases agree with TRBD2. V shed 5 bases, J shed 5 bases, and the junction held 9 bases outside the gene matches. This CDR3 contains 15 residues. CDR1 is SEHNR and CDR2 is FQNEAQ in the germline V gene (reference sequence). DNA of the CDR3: TGTGCCAGCAGCCTCGGGACTAGCCGTCCCGAGACCCAGTACTTC. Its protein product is CASSLGTSRPETQYF.

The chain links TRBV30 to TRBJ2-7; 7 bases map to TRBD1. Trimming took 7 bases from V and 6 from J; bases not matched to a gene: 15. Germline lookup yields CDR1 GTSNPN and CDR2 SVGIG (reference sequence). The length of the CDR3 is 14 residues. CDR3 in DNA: TGTGCCTTCCTCAGCTGGACAGGTATGGGCGAGCAGTACTTC. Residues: CAFLSWTGMGEQYF.

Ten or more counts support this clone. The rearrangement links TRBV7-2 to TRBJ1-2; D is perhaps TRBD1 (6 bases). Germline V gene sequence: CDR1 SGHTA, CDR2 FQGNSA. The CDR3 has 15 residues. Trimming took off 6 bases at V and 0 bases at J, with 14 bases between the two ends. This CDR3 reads CASSPRQEANYGYTF. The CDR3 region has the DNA TGTGCCAGCAGTCCTCGACAGGAAGCTAACTATGGCTACACCTTC.

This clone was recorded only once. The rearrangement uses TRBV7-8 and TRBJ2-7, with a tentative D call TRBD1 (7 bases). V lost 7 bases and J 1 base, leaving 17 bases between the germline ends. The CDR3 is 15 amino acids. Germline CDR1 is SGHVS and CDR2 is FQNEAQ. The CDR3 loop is CASTDRGTESYEQYF. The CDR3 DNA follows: TGTGCCAGCACCGACCGCGGGACAGAGTCCTACGAGCAGTACTTC. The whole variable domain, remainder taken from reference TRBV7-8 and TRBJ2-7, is GAGVSQSPRYKVAKRGQDVALRCDPISGHVSLFWYQQALGQGPEFLTYFQNEAQLDKSGLPSDRFFAERPEGSVSTLKIQRTQQEDSAVYLCASTDRGTESYEQYFGPGTRLTVT.

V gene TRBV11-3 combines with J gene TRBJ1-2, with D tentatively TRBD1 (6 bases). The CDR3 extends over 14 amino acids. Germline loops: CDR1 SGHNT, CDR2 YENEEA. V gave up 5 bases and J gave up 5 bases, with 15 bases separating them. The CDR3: CASSPDKGVYGYTF. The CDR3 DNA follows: TGTGCCAGCAGCCCAGACAAGGGGGTTTATGGCTACACCTTC.

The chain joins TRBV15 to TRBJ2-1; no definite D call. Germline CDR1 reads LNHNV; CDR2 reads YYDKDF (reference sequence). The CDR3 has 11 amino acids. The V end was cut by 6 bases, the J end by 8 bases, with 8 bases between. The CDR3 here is CATSERYEQFF. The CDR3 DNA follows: TGTGCCACCAGTGAGAGGTATGAGCAGTTCTTC.

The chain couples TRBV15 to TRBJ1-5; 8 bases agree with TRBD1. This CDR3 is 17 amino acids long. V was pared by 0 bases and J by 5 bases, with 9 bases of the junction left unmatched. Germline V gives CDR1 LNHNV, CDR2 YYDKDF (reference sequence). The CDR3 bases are TGTGCCACCAGCAGAGATCCCCCCGGACAGGGCGATCAGCCCCAGCATTTT. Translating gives CATSRDPPGQGDQPQHF. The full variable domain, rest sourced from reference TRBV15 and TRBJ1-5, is DAMVIQNPRYQVTQFGKPVTLSCSQTLNHNVMYWYQQKSSQAPKLLFHYYDKDFNNEADTPDNFQSRRPNTSFCFLDIRSPGLGDTAMYLCATSRDPPGQGDQPQHFGDGTRLSIL.

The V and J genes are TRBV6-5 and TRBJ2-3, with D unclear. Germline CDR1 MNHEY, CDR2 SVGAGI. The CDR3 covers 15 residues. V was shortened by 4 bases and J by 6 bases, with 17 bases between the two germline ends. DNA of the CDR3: TGTGCCAGCAGTTTGGAAGGACGCCCGATGGATACGCAGTATTTT. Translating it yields CASSLEGRPMDTQYF.

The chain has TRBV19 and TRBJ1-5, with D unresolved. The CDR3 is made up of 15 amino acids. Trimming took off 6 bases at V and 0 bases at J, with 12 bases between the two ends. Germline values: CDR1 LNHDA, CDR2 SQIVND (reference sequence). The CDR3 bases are TGTGCCAGTAGGCGCAGCCATCCTAGCAATCAGCCCCAGCATTTT. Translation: CASRRSHPSNQPQHF.

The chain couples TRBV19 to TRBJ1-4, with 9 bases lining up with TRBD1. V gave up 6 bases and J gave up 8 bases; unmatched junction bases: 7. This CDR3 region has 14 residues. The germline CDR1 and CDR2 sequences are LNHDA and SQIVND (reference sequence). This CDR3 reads CASSWDRVGEKLFF. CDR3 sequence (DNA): TGTGCCAGTAGCTGGGACAGGGTGGGCGAAAAACTGTTTTTT. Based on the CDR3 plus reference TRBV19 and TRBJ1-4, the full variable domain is DGGITQSPKYLFRKEGQNVTLSCEQNLNHDAMYWYRQDPGQGLRLIYYSQIVNDFQKGDIAEGYSVSREKKESFPLTVTSAQKNPTAFYLCASSWDRVGEKLFFGSGTQLSVL.

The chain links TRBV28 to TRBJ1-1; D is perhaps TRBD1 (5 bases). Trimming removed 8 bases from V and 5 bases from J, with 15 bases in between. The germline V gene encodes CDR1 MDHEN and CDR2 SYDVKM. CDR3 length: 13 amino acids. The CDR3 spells CASLGTPGTEAFF. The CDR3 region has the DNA TGTGCCAGCCTCGGGACCCCGGGAACTGAAGCTTTCTTT.

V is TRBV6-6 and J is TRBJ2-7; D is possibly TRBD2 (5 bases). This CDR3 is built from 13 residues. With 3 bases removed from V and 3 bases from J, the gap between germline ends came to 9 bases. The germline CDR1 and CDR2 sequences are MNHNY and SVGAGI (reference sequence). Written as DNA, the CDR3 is TGTGCCAGCAGTTATCGGGGAAACTACGAGCAGTACTTC. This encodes CASSYRGNYEQYF.